This paragraph covers one T cell receptor beta chain sequence. Its antigen is not identified. Each donor was healthy, and each was a bone marrow donor. The source of the sample is a study of cytomegalovirus exposure and HLA in healthy donors. Across the whole study: Ancestry clustering placed roughly four fifths of under 450 genotyped donors in the Caucasian-associated cluster.

The PCR had 60 Vbeta and 13 Jbeta primers. Measured with immunoSEQ multiplex PCR; TCRdb has only the in-frame clones, and not every one. The table includes about 120,000 clones, approximately 72% detected once. General study results and limits: A later analysis associated 16,000 or so TCR beta sequences with HLA alleles at a 0.05 false discovery rate. For most TCR beta V segments, an earlier analysis put the productive rate at about 90% or about 30% of the time.

The CDR3 runs to 15 residues. Between the trimmed V and J ends, which lost 10 bases and 4 bases, there was a span of 22 bases. Germline-derived CDR1 and CDR2 are MNHEY and SMNVEV (reference sequence). This receptor was taken from a man aged 60 to 75 in good health and CMV-seropositive. The chain combines TRBV27 with TRBJ1-1, with a weak D call TRBD1 (5 bases). Sequenced sample: PBMCs. In nucleotides, the CDR3 is TGTGCCACCCGGGAGGGTGGGACTTCGGGCACTGAAGCTTTCTTT. This gives the protein CATREGGTSGTEAFF.